This TCR beta chain was captured by sequencing in a study of cytomegalovirus exposure and HLA in healthy donors. The CDR3 extends over 14 amino acids. The V gene lost 3 bases and the J gene lost 3 bases, with 9 bases spanning the gap. Germline V gene lookup returns CDR1 LNHDA and CDR2 SQIVND (reference sequence). PCR involved 60 Vbeta and 13 Jbeta primers. TCRdb's copy holds only in-frame clones and misses some; the assay was immunoSEQ multiplex PCR. The table includes 120,000 to 150,000 clones, around 77% detected once. Comments on this clone: Its antigen is unidentified.

Overall study results and limits: Segments of the TCR beta V type were, in most cases, productive about 87% or about 30% of the time in an earlier analysis.

V gene TRBV19 combines with J gene TRBJ2-1, with D maybe TRBD2 (6 bases). The sample was PBMCs. This receptor was taken from a woman between 40 and 50 years old in good health and CMV-seropositive. CDR3 DNA sequence: TGTGCCAGTAGTATGCGGGGATACTACAATGAGCAGTTCTTC. Amino acid sequence: CASSMRGYYNEQFF.